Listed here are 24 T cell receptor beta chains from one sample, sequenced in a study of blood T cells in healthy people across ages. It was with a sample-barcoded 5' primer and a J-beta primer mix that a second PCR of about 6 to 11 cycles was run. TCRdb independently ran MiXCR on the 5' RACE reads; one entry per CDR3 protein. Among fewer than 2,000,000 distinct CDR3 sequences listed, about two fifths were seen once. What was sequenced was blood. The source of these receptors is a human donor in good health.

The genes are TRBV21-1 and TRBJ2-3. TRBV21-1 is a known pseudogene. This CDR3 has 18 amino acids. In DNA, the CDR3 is TGTGCCAGCAGCAACTTACACGGGTTAGAAACTAGCACAGATACGCAGTATTTT. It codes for CASSNLHGLETSTDTQYF.

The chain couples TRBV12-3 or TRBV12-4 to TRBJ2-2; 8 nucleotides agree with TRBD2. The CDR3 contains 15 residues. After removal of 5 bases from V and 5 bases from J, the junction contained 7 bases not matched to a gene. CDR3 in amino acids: CASSEAGVQTGELFF. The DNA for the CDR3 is TGTGCCAGCAGTGAAGCGGGGGTTCAGACCGGGGAGCTGTTTTTT.

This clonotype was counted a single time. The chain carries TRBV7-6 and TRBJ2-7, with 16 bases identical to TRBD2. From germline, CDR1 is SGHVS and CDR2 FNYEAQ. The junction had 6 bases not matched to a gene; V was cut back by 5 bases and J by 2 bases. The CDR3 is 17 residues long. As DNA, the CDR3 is TGTGCCAGCAGCAAAGGGACTAGCGGGGGGGACGCCTACGAGCAGTACTTC. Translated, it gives CASSKGTSGGDAYEQYF.

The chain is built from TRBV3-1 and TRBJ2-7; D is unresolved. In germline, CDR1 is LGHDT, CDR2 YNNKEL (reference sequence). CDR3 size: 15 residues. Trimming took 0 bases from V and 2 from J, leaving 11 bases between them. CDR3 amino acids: CASSQDATAAYEQYF. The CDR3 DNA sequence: TGTGCCAGCAGCCAAGATGCGACTGCAGCCTACGAGCAGTACTTC.

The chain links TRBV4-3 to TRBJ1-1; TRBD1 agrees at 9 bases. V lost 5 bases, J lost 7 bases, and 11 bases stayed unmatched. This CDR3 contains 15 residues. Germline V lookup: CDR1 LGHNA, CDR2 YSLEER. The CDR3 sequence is CASSRVQGAHDEAFF. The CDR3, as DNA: TGCGCCAGCAGCAGGGTACAGGGGGCTCACGATGAAGCTTTCTTT.

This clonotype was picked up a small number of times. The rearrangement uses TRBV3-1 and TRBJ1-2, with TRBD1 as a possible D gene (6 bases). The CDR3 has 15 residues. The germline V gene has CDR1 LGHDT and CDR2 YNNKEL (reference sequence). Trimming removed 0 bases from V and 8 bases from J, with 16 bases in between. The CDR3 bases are TGTGCCAGCAGCCAAGATCTGACAGGACCACGAGGCTACACCTTC. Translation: CASSQDLTGPRGYTF.

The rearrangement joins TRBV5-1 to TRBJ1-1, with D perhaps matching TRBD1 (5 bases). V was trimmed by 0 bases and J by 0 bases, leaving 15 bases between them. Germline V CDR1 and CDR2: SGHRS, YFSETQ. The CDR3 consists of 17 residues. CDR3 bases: TGCGCCAGCAGCTTGGCCGGGGGTACAAGCATGAACACTGAAGCTTTCTTT. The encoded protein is CASSLAGGTSMNTEAFF.

CDR3 loop: CSVESAGSYEQYF. The CDR3, as DNA: TGCAGCGTTGAATCGGCAGGGTCTTACGAGCAGTACTTC. The V call is TRBV29-1, the J call TRBJ2-7, with D tentatively TRBD1 (5 bases). The CDR3 sequence is 13 residues long. Germline CDR1 SQVTM, CDR2 ANQGSEA. Trimming pared 2 bases from V and 4 bases from J, leaving 12 bases between.

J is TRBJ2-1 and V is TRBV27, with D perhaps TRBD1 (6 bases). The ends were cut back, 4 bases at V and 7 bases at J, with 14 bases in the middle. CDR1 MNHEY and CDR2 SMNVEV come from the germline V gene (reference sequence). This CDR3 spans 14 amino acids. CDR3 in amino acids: CASSWQDSRNEQFF. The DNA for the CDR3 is TGTGCCAGCAGTTGGCAGGACAGTAGGAATGAGCAGTTCTTC.

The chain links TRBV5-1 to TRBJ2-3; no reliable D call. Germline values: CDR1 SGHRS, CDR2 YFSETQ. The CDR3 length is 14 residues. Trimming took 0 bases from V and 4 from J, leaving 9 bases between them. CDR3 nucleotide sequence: TGCGCCAGCAGCTTGGATGGAAACGCAGATACGCAGTATTTT. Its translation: CASSLDGNADTQYF. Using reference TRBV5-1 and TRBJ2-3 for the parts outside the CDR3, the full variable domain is KAGVTQTPRYLIKTRGQQVTLSCSPISGHRSVSWYQQTPGQGLQFLFEYFSETQRNKGNFPGRFSGRQFSNSRSEMNVSTLELGDSALYLCASSLDGNADTQYFGPGTRLTVL.

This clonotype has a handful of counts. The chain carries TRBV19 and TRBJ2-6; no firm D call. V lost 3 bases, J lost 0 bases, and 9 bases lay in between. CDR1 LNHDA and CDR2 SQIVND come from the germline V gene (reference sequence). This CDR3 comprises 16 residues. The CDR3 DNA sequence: TGTGCCAGTAGTATCGGCCGTTTCTCTGGGGCCAACGTCCTGACTTTC. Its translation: CASSIGRFSGANVLTF.

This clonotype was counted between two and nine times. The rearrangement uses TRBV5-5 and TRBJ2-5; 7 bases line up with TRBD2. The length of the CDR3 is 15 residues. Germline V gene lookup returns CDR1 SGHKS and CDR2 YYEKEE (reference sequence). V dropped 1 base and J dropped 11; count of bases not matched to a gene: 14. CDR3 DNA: TGTGCCAGCAGCTTGCGGGTTGACTCCGGGCGGGAGCAGTACTTC. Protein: CASSLRVDSGREQYF.

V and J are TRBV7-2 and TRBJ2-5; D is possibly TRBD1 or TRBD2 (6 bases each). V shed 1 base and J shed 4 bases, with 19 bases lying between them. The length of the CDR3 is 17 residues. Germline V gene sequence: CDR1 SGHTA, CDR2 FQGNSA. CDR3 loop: CASSLGVLRGPGETQYF. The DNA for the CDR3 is TGTGCCAGCAGCTTAGGTGTTCTCCGGGGGCCAGGAGAGACCCAGTACTTC.

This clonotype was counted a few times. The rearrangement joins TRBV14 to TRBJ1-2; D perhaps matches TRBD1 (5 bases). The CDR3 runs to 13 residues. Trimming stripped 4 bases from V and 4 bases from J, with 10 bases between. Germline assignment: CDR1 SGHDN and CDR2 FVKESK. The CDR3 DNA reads TGTGCCAGCAGCCGCGACGGGACCTATGGCTACACCTTC. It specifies CASSRDGTYGYTF.

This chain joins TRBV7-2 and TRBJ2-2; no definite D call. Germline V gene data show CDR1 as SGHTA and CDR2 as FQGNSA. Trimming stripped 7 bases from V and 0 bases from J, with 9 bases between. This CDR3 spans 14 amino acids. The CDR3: CASNWNANTGELFF. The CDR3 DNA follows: TGTGCCAGCAATTGGAACGCGAACACCGGGGAGCTGTTTTTT. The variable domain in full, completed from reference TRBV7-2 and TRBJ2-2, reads GAGVSQSPSNKVTEKGKDVELRCDPISGHTALYWYRQSLGQGLEFLIYFQGNSAPDKSGLPSDRFSAERTGGSVSTLTIQRTQQEDSAVYLCASNWNANTGELFFGEGSRLTVL.

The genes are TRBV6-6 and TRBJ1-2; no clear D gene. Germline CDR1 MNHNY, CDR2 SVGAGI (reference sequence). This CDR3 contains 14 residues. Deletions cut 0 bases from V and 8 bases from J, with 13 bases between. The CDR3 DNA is TGTGCCAGCAGTTACTCGGAGGAATTCTACGGCTACACCTTC. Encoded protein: CASSYSEEFYGYTF.

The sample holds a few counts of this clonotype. CDR3 nucleotide sequence: TGTGCCAGCAGCCGGGACAGGGCGGAGGAAGGCTACACCTTC. Translating gives CASSRDRAEEGYTF. The chain uses TRBV7-2 and TRBJ1-2, with 9 bases lining up with TRBD1. The trim removed 5 bases at V and 8 bases at J, leaving 9 bases unmatched. This CDR3 comprises 14 residues. CDR1 and CDR2 from the germline V gene are SGHTA and FQGNSA.

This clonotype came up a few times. CDR3 region: CASSQEDWPSGGLFHEQYF. The CDR3 DNA follows: TGTGCCAGCAGCCAAGAAGATTGGCCGTCGGGGGGGCTTTTCCACGAGCAGTACTTC. The chain employs TRBV4-2 and TRBJ2-7, with 8 bases that match TRBD2. The CDR3 is made up of 19 amino acids. Germline-derived CDR1 and CDR2 are LGHNA and YNFKEQ. The trim removed 0 bases at V and 5 bases at J, leaving 18 bases unmatched.

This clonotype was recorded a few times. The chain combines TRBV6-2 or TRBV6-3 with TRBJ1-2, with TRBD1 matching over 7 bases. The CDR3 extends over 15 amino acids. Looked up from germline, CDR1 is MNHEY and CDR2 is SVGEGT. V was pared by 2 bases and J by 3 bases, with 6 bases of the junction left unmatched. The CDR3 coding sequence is TGTGCCAGCAGTTACGAAACGGGACAGCACTATGGCTACACCTTC. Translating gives CASSYETGQHYGYTF.

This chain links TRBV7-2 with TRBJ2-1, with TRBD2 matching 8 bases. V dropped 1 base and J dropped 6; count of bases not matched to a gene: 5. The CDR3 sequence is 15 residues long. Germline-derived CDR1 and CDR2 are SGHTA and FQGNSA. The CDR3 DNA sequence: TGTGCCAGCAGCTTAGTCGGCGGGGGGCGCAATGAGCAGTTCTTC. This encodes CASSLVGGGRNEQFF.

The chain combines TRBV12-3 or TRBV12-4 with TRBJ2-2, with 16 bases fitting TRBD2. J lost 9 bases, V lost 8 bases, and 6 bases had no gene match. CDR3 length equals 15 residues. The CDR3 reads CASGTSGGAVRELFF. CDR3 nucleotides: TGTGCCAGCGGGACTAGCGGGGGGGCCGTTAGGGAGCTGTTTTTT.

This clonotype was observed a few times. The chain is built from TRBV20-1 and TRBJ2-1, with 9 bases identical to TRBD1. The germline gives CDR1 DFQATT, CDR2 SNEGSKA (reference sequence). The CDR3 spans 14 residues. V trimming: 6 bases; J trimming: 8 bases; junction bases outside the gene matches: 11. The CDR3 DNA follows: TGCAGTGCCCCCTTCGGGACAGGGTATTATGAGCAGTTCTTC. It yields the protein CSAPFGTGYYEQFF.

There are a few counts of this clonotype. The CDR3 loop is CASRDRGLVGYTF. DNA of the CDR3: TGTGCCAGCCGTGACAGGGGGTTGGTTGGCTACACCTTC. The chain has TRBV12-3 or TRBV12-4 and TRBJ1-2; 9 positions match TRBD1. The trim removed 8 bases at V and 7 bases at J, leaving 8 bases unmatched. There are 13 residues in the CDR3.

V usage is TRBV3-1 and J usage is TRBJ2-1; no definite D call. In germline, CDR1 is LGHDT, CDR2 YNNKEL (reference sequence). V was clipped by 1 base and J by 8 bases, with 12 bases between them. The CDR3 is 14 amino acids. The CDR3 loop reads CASSQVVGQDEQFF. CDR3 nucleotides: TGTGCCAGCAGCCAAGTTGTAGGGCAGGATGAGCAGTTCTTC.